Listed below are T cell receptor beta chains from one sample, sequenced in a study of CD8+ T cells in alopecia areata. Profiling relied on immunoSEQ multiplex PCR, and the TCRdb table lists in-frame clones only, not all of them. Found here are 150,000 to 250,000 clones, around 56% of them singletons; the top ten hold around 3.2%. The sequencing here drew on CD4+ T cells sorted from blood, taken at week 4, from a patient treated with tofacitinib. The receptors shown here come from a human donor with alopecia areata. Both conserved end residues are part of each CDR3. A D gene is named only where the DNA matches it firmly. Expanded clones are given a class, and other clones once, few, many or no size at all.

size: .; D: TRBD1; length: 13; V: TRBV30; J: TRBJ2-3; CDR3: CAWRVRGLDTQYF; DNA: TGTGCCTGGAGGGTCAGGGGGCTAGATACGCAGTATTTT
size: few; D: .; length: 13; V: TRBV7-2; J: TRBJ1-1; CDR3: CASSPLVDSEAFF; DNA: TGTGCCAGCAGCCCCCTCGTGGACAGTGAAGCTTTCTTT
size: few; D: .; length: 14; V: TRBV5-1; J: TRBJ1-1; CDR3: CASSLGVRGTEAFF; DNA: TGCGCCAGCAGCTTGGGCGTCAGGGGAACTGAAGCTTTCTTT
size: .; D: .; length: 13; V: TRBV2; J: TRBJ2-7; CDR3: CASSSTPDYEQYF; DNA: TGTGCCAGCAGCTCAACACCGGACTACGAGCAGTACTTC
size: .; D: TRBD1; length: 14; V: TRBV29-1; J: TRBJ2-2; CDR3: CSVEGQLDTGELFF; DNA: TGCAGCGTTGAGGGACAGTTAGACACCGGGGAGCTGTTTTTT
size: .; D: .; length: 16; V: TRBV27; J: TRBJ1-3; CDR3: CASSLRPGLSGNTIYF; DNA: TGTGCCAGCAGTTTACGCCCCGGACTCTCTGGAAACACCATATATTTT
size: .; D: TRBD1; length: 17; V: TRBV25-1; J: TRBJ1-5; CDR3: CASSLSRGRVSNQPQHF; DNA: TGTGCCAGCAGCCTCTCCAGGGGGCGAGTTAGCAATCAGCCCCAGCATTTT
size: .; D: .; length: 13; V: TRBV2; J: TRBJ1-1; CDR3: CASSEVRFTEAFF; DNA: TGTGCCAGCAGTGAAGTCCGCTTCACTGAAGCTTTCTTT
size: .; D: .; length: 13; V: TRBV5-1; J: TRBJ1-1; CDR3: CASSADRNTEAFF; DNA: TGCGCCAGCAGCGCGGACAGGAACACTGAAGCTTTCTTT
size: .; D: .; length: 11; V: TRBV20-1; J: TRBJ2-7; CDR3: CSANRVLEQYF; DNA: TGCAGTGCTAACAGGGTCCTCGAGCAGTACTTC
size: few; D: .; length: 14; V: TRBV7-2; J: TRBJ2-2; CDR3: CASSSTWNTGELFF; DNA: TGTGCCAGCAGCTCGACTTGGAACACCGGGGAGCTGTTTTTT
size: .; D: .; length: 12; V: TRBV6-5; J: TRBJ2-2; CDR3: CASRLYTGELFF; DNA: TGTGCCAGCCGACTTTACACCGGGGAGCTGTTTTTT
size: .; D: .; length: 13; V: TRBV6-1; J: TRBJ1-6; CDR3: CASSDGTTSPLHF; DNA: TGTGCCAGCAGCGATGGGACAACATCACCCCTCCACTTT
size: few; D: .; length: 15; V: TRBV2; J: TRBJ2-6; CDR3: CASSEASGMANVLTF; DNA: TGTGCCAGCAGTGAAGCATCCGGGATGGCCAACGTCCTGACTTTC
size: .; D: .; length: 11; V: TRBV2; J: TRBJ2-7; CDR3: CASSGNYEQYF; DNA: TGTGCCAGCAGCGGAAATTACGAGCAGTACTTC
size: once; D: .; length: 15; V: TRBV30; J: TRBJ1-1; CDR3: CAWRGGGRSDTEAFF; DNA: TGTGCCTGGAGAGGTGGGGGCCGGTCGGACACTGAAGCTTTCTTT
size: .; D: .; length: 15; V: TRBV9; J: TRBJ2-2; CDR3: CASSFRDQGTGELFF; DNA: TGTGCCAGCAGCTTCCGGGACCAAGGGACCGGGGAGCTGTTTTTT
size: .; D: .; length: 14; V: TRBV6-1; J: TRBJ1-1; CDR3: CASTVPTGNTEAFF; DNA: TGTGCCAGCACCGTACCCACAGGGAACACTGAAGCTTTCTTT
size: .; D: TRBD2; length: 15; V: TRBV7-9; J: TRBJ2-3; CDR3: CASSLLPGGQDTQYF; DNA: TGTGCCAGCAGCTTACTCCCGGGGGGTCAGGATACGCAGTATTTT
size: .; D: .; length: 12; V: TRBV5-6; J: TRBJ2-1; CDR3: CASSLDRNEQFF; DNA: TGTGCCAGCAGCTTGGATCGGAATGAGCAGTTCTTC
size: .; D: TRBD2; length: 18; V: TRBV7-2; J: TRBJ2-7; CDR3: CASSLSRQTRGGKYEQYF; DNA: TGTGCCAGCAGCTTAAGCCGCCAAACGCGGGGGGGCAAGTACGAGCAGTACTTC